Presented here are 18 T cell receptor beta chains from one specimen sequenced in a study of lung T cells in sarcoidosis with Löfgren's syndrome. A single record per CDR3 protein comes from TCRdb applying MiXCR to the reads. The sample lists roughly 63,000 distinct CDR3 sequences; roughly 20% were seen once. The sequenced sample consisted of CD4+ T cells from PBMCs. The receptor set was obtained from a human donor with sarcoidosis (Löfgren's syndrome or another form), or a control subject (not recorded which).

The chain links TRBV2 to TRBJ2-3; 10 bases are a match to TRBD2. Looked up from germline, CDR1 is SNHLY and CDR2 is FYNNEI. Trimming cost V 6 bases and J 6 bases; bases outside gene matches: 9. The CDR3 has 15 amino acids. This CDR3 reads CASRPAGGPSDTQYF. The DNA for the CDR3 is TGTGCCAGCAGACCAGCGGGGGGGCCTAGTGATACGCAGTATTTT.

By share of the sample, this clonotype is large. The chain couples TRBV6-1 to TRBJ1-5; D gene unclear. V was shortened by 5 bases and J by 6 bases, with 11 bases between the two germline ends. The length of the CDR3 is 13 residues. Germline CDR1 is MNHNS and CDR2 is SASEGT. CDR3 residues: CASSPRWSQPQHF. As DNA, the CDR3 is TGTGCCAGCAGTCCGAGGTGGAGTCAGCCCCAGCATTTT.

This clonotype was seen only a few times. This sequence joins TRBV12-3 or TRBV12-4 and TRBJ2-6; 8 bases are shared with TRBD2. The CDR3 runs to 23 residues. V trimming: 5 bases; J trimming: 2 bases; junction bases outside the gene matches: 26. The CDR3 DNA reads TGTGCCAGCAGTCCTACCCTAGGGGGGGCCAGCGGGAGTTCTCAACCTGGGGCCAACGTCCTGACTTTC. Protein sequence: CASSPTLGGASGSSQPGANVLTF.

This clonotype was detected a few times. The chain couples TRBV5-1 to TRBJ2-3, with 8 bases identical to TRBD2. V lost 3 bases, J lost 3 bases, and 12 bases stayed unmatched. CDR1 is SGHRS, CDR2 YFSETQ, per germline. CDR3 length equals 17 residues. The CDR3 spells CASSSARGSGETDTQYF. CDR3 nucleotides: TGCGCCAGCAGCTCCGCCCGAGGTAGCGGGGAGACAGATACGCAGTATTTT.

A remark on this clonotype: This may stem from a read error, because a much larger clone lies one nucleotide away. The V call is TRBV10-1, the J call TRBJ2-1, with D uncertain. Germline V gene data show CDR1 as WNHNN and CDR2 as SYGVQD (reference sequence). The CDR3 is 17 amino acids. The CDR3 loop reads CASSDRRVGSSHNEQFF. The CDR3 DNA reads TGCGCCAGCAGTGATAGGCGAGTTGGAAGCTCCCACAATGAGCAGTTCTTC.

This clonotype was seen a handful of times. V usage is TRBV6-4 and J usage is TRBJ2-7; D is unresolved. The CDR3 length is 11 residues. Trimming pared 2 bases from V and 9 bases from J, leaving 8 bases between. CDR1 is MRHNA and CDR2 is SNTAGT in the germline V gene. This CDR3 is CASSDAAVQYV. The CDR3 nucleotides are TGTGCCAGCAGTGACGCGGCAGTGCAGTACGTC.

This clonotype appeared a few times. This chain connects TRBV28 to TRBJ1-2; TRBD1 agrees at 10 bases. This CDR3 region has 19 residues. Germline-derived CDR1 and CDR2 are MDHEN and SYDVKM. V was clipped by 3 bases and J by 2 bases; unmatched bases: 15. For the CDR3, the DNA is TGTGCCAGCAGTTTTTTGGAGTCGGTTACGGGACAGGGGAACTATGGCTACACCTTC. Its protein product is CASSFLESVTGQGNYGYTF.

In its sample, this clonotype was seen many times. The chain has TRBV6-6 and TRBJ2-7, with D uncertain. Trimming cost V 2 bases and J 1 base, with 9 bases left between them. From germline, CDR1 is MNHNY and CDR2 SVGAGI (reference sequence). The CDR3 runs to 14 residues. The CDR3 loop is CASSYKGRSYEQYV. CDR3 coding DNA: TGTGCCAGCAGTTACAAGGGCAGATCCTACGAGCAGTACGTC.

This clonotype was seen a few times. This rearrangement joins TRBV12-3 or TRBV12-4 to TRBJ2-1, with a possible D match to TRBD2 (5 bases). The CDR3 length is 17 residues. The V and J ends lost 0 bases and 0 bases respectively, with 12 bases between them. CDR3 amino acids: CASSLAGAASSYNEQFF. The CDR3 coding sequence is TGTGCCAGCAGTTTAGCGGGAGCGGCAAGCTCCTACAATGAGCAGTTCTTC.

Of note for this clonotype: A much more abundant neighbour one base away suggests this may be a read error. This chain's CDR3 is CASSLAAGSNQTQHF. Written as DNA, the CDR3 is TGTGCCAGCAGCTTAGCTGCGGGGAGCAATCAGACCCAGCATTTT. The genes are TRBV7-8 and TRBJ1-5; D is ambiguous. The germline CDR1 and CDR2 sequences are SGHVS and FQNEAQ. This CDR3 comprises 15 residues. Filled out from reference TRBV7-8 and TRBJ1-5, the complete variable domain reads GAGVSQSPRYKVAKRGQDVALRCDPISGHVSLFWYQQALGQGPEFLTYFQNEAQLDKSGLPSDRFFAERPEGSVSTLKIQRTQQEDSAVYLCASSLAAGSNQTQHFGDGTRLSIL.

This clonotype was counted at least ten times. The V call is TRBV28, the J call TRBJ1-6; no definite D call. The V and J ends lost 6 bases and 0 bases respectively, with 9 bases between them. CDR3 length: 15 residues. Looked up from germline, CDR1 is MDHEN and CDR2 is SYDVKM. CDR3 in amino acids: CASRPSSSYNSPLHF. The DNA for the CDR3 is TGTGCCAGCAGACCGAGTAGCTCCTATAATTCACCCCTCCACTTT. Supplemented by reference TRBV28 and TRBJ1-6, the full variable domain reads DVKVTQSSRYLVKRTGEKVFLECVQDMDHENMFWYRQDPGLGLRLIYFSYDVKMKEKGDIPEGYSVSREKKERFSLILESASTNQTSMYLCASRPSSSYNSPLHFGNGTRLTVT.

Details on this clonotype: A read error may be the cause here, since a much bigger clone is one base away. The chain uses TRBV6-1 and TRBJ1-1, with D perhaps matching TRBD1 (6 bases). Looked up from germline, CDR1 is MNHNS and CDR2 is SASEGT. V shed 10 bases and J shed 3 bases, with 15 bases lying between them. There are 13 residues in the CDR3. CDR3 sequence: CAIRGGVDTEAFF. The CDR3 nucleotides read TGTGCCATCAGGGGCGGCGTGGACACTGAAGCTTTCTTT.

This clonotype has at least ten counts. CDR3: CASSEIYYRAYEQYF. CDR3 in DNA: TGTGCCAGCAGTGAAATCTATTACAGGGCCTACGAGCAGTACTTC. This chain joins TRBV6-1 and TRBJ2-7, with D possibly being TRBD1 (6 bases). The CDR3 is 15 amino acids. The germline V gene has CDR1 MNHNS and CDR2 SASEGT. The germline V and J ends were trimmed by 2 bases and 2 bases, with 13 bases remaining between them.

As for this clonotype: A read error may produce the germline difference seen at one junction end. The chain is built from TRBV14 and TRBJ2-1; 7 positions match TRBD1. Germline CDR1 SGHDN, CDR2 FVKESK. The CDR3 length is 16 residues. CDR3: CAGSRGGILSYNEQFF. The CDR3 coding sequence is TGTGCCGGCAGCCGAGGGGGCATCCTCTCCTACAATGAGCAGTTCTTC.

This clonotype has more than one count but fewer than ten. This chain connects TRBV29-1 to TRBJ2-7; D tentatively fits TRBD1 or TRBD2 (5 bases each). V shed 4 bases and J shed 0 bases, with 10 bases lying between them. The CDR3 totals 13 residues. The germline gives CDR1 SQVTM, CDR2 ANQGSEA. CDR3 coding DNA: TGCAGCGTTGGGGCAGGGAGCTCCTACGAGCAGTACTTC. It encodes CSVGAGSSYEQYF.

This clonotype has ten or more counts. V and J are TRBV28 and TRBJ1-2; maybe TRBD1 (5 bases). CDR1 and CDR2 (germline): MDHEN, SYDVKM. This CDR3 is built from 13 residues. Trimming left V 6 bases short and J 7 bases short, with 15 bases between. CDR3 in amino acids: CASRTLTVAGYTF. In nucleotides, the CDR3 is TGTGCCAGCAGGACCCTGACAGTCGCTGGCTACACCTTC.

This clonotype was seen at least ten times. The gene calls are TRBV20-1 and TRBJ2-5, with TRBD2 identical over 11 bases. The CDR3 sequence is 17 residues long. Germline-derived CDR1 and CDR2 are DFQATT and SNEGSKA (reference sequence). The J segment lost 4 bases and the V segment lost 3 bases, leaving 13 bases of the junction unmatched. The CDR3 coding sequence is TGCAGTGCTAGCCCCGGTGGTAGCGGGAGGGGGGGAGAGACCCAGTACTTC. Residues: CSASPGGSGRGGETQYF.

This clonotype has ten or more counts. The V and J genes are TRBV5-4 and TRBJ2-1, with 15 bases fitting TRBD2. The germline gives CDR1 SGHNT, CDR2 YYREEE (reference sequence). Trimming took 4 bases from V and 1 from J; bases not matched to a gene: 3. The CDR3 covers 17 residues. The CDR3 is CASSRGLAGGSYNEQFF. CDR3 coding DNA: TGTGCCAGCAGCCGCGGACTAGCGGGGGGGTCCTACAATGAGCAGTTCTTC.